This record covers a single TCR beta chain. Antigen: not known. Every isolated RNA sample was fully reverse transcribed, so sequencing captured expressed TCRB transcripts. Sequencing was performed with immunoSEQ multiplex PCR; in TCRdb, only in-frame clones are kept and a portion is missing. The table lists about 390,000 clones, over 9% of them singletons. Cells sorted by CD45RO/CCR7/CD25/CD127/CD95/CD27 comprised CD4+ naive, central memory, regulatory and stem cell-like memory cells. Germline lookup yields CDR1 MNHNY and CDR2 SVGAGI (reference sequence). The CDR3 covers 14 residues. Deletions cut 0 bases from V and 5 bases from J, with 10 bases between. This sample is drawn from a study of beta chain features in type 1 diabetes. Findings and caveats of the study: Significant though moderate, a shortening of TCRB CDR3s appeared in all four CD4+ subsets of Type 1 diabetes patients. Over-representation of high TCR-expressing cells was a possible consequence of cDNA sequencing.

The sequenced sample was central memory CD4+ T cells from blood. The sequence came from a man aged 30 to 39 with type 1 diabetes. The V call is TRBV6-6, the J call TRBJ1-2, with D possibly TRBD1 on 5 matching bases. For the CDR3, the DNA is TGTGCCAGCAGTTACTCTGGGGGAGTTTATGGCTACACCTTC. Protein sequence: CASSYSGGVYGYTF.